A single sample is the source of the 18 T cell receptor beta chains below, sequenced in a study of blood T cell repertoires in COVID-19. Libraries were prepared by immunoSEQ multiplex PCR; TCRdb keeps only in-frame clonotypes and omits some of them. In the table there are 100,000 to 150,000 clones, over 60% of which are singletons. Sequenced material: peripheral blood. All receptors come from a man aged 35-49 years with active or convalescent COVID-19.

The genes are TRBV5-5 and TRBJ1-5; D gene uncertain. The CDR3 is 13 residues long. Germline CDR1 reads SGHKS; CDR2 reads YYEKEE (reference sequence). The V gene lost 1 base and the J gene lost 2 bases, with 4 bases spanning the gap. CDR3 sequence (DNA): TGTGCCAGCAGCTTGTCTGGCAATCAGCCCCAGCATTTT. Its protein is CASSLSGNQPQHF. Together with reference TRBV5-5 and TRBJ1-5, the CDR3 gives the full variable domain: DAGVTQSPTHLIKTRGQQVTLRCSPISGHKSVSWYQQVLGQGPQFIFQYYEKEERGRGNFPDRFSARQFPNYSSELNVNALLLGDSALYLCASSLSGNQPQHFGDGTRLSIL.

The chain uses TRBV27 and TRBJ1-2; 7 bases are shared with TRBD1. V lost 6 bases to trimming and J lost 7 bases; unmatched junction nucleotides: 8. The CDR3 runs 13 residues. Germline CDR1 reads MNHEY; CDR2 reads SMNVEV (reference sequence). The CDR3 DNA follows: TGTGCCAGCAGACAGGGGTCGTCGGGTGGCTACACCTTC. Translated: CASRQGSSGGYTF.

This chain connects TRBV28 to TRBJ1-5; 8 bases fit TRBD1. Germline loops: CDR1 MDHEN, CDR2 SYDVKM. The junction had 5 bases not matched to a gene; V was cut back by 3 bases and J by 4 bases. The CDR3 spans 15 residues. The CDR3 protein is CASSFPDRANQPQHF. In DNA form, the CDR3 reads TGTGCCAGCAGTTTCCCGGACAGGGCTAATCAGCCCCAGCATTTT.

CDR3 DNA sequence: TGTGCCAGCAGCTCCGCGGACAGGGCCCGGGGTGGCTACACCTTC. Translated: CASSSADRARGGYTF. The chain carries TRBV11-2 and TRBJ1-2, with 8 bases lining up with TRBD1. The germline V gene encodes CDR1 SGHAT and CDR2 FQNNGV. The V segment lost 4 bases and the J segment 7 bases; nucleotides outside the gene matches: 11. This CDR3 region has 15 residues.

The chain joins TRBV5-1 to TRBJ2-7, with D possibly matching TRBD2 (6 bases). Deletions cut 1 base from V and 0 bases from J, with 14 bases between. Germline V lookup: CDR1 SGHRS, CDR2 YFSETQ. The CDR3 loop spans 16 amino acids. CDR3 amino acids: CASSLFAGLTSYEQYF. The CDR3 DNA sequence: TGCGCCAGCAGCTTGTTCGCGGGACTGACCTCCTACGAGCAGTACTTC.

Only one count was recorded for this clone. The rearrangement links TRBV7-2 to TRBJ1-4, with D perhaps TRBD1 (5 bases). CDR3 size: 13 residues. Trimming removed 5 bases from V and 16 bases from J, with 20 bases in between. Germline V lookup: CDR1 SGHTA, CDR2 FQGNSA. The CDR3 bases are TGTGCCAGCAGCGCACACCCGGGACTGGCGCCGTTTTTT. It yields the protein CASSAHPGLAPFF.

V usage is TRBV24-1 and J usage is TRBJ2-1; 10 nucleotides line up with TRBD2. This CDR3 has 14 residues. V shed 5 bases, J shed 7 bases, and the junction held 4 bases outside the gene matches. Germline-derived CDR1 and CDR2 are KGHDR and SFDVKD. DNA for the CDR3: TGTGCCACCAGTGTCAGCGGGAGGGGGAATGAGCAGTTCTTC. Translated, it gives CATSVSGRGNEQFF.

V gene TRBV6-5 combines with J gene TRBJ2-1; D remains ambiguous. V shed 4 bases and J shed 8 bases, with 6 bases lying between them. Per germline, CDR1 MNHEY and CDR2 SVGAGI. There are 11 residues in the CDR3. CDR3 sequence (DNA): TGTGCCAGCAGTTCCTCCGATGAGCAGTTCTTC. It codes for CASSSSDEQFF.

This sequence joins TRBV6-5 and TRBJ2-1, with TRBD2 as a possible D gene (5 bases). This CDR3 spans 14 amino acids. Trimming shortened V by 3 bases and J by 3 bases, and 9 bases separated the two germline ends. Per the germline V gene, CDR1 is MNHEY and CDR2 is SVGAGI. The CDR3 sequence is CASSYSRDYNEQFF. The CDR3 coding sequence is TGTGCCAGCAGTTATTCCCGGGACTACAATGAGCAGTTCTTC.

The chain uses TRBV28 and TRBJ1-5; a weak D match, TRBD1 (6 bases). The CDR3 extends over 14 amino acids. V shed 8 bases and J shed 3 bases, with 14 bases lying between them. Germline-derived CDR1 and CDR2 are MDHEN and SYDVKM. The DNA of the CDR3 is TGTGCCAGCGGCTGGGGGCCCAACAATCAGCCCCAGCATTTT. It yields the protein CASGWGPNNQPQHF.

CDR3 protein: CASRTGTGLGYTF. CDR3 DNA: TGTGCCAGCAGAACCGGGACAGGGCTTGGCTACACCTTC. The rearrangement joins TRBV6-1 to TRBJ1-2, with TRBD1 matching 9 bases. The germline V gene has CDR1 MNHNS and CDR2 SASEGT. V lost 6 bases and J lost 7; bases outside the gene matches: 6. The CDR3 runs to 13 residues.

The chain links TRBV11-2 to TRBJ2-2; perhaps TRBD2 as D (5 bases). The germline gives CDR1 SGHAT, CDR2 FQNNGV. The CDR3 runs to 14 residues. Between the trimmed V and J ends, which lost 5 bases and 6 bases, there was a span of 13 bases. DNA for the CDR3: TGTGCCAGCAGCCCTGCCCCGGGGTCCGGGGAGCTGTTTTTT. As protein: CASSPAPGSGELFF. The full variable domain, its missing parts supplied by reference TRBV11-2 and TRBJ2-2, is EAGVAQSPRYKIIEKRQSVAFWCNPISGHATLYWYQQILGQGPKLLIQFQNNGVVDDSQLPKDRFSAERLKGVDSTLKIQPAKLEDSAVYLCASSPAPGSGELFFGEGSRLTVL.

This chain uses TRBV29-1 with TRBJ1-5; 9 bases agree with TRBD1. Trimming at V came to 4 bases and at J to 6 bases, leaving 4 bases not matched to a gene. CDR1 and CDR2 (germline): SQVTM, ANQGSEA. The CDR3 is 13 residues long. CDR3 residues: CSVATGGGQPQHF. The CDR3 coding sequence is TGCAGCGTTGCTACAGGGGGCGGTCAGCCCCAGCATTTT. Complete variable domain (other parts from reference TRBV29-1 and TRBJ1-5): SAVISQKPSRDICQRGTSLTIQCQVDSQVTMMFWYRQQPGQSLTLIATANQGSEATYESGFVIDKFPISRPNLTFSTLTVSNMSPEDSSIYLCSVATGGGQPQHFGDGTRLSIL.

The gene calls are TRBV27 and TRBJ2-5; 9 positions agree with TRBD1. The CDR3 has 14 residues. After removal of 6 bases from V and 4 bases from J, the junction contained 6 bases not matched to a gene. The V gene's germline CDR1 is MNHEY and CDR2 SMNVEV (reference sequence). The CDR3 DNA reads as TGTGCCAGCAGGCCGACAGGGGGGGTAGAGACCCAGTACTTC. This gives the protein CASRPTGGVETQYF.

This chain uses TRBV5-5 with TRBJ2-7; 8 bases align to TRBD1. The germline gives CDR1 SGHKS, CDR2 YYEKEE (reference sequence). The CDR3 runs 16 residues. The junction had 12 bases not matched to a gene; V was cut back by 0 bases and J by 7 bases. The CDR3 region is CASSLAGADRGGEQYF. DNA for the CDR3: TGTGCCAGCAGCTTGGCCGGAGCAGACAGGGGCGGGGAGCAGTACTTC.

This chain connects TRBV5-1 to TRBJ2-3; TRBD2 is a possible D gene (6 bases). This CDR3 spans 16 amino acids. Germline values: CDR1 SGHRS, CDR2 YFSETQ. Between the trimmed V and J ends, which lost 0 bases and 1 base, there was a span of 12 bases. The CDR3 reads CASSLDLAGRTDTQYF. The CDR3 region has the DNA TGCGCCAGCAGCTTGGACCTGGCGGGACGCACAGATACGCAGTATTTT.

Here the CDR3 reads CASSRLQGTTDTQYF. CDR3 coding DNA: TGTGCCAGCAGCCGACTACAGGGGACCACAGATACGCAGTATTTT. V usage is TRBV11-2 and J usage is TRBJ2-3; 7 nucleotides align to TRBD1. The CDR3 covers 15 residues. Germline V CDR1 and CDR2: SGHAT, FQNNGV. With V trimmed by 5 bases and J by 2 bases, 7 bases remained unmatched.

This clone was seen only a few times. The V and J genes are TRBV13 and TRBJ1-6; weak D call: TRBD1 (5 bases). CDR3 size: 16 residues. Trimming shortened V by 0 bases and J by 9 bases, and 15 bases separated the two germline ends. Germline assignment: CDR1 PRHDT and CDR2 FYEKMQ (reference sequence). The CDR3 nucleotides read TGTGCCAGCAGCTTAGGCCTGGGGACGGGGGGTTCACCCCTCCACTTT. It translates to CASSLGLGTGGSPLHF.